This T cell receptor (beta chain) was found in a study of blood T cell repertoires in COVID-19. Original processing methods: How many nucleated cells were present was estimated from reference gene primer amplification. Some clones are missing from TCRdb's copy, which holds only in-frame ones; the method was immunoSEQ multiplex PCR. V and J calls and clone size follow that table, whereas D and trimming were derived from the DNA. The sample has around 80,000 clones, about 83% seen once. With V trimmed by 4 bases and J by 3 bases, 6 bases remained unmatched. The CDR3 contains 14 residues. Per the germline V gene, CDR1 is MNHEY and CDR2 is SVGEGT.

The sequence came from a woman aged 80 or over with acute or convalescent COVID-19. Sequencing was done on a sample of peripheral blood. The chain combines TRBV6-2 or TRBV6-3 with TRBJ2-7; 7 bases agree with TRBD1. In DNA form, the CDR3 reads TGTGCCAGCAGTTCGCCGGGACAGAACTACGAGCAGTACTTC. This codes for CASSSPGQNYEQYF.